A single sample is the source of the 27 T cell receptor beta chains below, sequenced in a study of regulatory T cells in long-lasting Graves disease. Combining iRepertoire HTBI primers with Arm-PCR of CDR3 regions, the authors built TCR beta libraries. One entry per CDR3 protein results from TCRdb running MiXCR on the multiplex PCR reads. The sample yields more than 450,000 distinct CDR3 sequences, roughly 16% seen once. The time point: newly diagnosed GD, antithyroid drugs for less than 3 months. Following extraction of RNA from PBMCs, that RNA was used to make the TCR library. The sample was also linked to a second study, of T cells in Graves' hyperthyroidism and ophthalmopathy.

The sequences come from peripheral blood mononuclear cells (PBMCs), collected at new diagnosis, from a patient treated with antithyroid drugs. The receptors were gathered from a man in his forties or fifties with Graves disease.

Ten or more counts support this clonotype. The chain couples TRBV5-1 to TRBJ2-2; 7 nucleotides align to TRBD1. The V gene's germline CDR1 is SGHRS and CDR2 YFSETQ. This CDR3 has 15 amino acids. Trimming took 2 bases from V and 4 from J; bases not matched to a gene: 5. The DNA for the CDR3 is TGCGCCAGCAGCTTCCGGGACAGCGGCACCGGGGAGCTGTTTTTT. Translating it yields CASSFRDSGTGELFF.

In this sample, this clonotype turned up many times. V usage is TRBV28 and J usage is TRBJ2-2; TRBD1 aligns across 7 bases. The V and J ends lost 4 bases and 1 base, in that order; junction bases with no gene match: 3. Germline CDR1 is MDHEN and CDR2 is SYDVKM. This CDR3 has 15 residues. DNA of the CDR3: TGTGCCAGCAGTTCCCCAGGGGGGAACACCGGGGAGCTGTTTTTT. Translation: CASSSPGGNTGELFF.

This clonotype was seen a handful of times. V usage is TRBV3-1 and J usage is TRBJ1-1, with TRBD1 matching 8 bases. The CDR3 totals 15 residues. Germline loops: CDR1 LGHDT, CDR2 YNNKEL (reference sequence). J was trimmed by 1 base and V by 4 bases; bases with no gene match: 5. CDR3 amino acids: CASSRQTGANTEAFF. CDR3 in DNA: TGTGCCAGCAGCCGACAGACAGGGGCGAACACTGAAGCTTTCTTT.

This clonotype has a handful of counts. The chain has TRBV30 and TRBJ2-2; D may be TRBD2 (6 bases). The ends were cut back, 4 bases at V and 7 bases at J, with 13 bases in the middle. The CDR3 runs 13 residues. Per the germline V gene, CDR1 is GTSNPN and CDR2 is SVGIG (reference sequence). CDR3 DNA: TGTGCCTGGACCGACGGGGGAATCGGGGAGCTGTTTTTT. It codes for CAWTDGGIGELFF.

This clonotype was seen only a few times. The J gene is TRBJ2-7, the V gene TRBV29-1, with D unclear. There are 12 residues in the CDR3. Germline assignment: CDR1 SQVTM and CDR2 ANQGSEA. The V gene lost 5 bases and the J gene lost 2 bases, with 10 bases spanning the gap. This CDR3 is CSVRNRPYEQYF. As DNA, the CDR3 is TGCAGCGTTCGAAACAGACCCTACGAGCAGTACTTC.

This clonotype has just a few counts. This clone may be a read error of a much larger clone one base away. The CDR3 spells CASSHSGGAGDEQFF. CDR3 DNA: TGTGCCAGCAGTCATAGCGGGGGGGCCGGCGATGAGCAGTTCTTC. V and J are TRBV2 and TRBJ2-1; TRBD2 matches 11 bases. Unmatched junction bases numbered 8, after V lost 5 bases and J lost 8 bases. Germline V gene sequence: CDR1 SNHLY, CDR2 FYNNEI. The CDR3 runs to 15 residues.

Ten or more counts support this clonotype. The CDR3 loop is CASSPTGTEAFF. The CDR3 nucleotides are TGTGCCAGCAGCCCCACCGGCACTGAAGCTTTCTTT. The chain couples TRBV18 to TRBJ1-1, with D unclear. The CDR3 extends over 12 amino acids. The germline gives CDR1 KGHSH, CDR2 LQKENI. Trimming left V 8 bases short and J 4 bases short, with 11 bases between.

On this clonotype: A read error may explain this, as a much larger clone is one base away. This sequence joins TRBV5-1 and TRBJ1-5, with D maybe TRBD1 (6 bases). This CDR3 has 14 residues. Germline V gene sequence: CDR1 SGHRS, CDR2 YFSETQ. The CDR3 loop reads CARSLETAGGPQHF. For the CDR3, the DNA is TGCGCCAGGAGCTTGGAGACAGCGGGGGGCCCCCAGCATTTT.

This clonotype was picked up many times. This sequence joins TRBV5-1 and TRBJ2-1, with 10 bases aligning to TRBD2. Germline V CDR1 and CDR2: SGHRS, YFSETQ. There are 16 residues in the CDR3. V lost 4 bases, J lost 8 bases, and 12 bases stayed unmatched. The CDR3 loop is CASSLPLAGVYDEQFF. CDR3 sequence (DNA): TGCGCCAGCAGCCTTCCTCTAGCGGGAGTCTATGATGAGCAGTTCTTC.

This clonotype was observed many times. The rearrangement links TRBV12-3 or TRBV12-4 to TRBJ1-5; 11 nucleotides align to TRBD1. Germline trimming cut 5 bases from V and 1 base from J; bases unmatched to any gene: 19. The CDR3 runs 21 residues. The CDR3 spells CASSLGGTGGTTVLSNQPQHF. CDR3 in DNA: TGTGCCAGCAGTCTCGGGGGGACAGGGGGTACAACCGTTCTAAGCAATCAGCCCCAGCATTTT.

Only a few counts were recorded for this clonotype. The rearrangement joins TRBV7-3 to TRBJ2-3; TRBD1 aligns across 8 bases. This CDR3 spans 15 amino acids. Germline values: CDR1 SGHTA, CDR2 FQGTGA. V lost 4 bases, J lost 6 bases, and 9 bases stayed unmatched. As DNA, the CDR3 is TGTGCCAGCAGCTCCGCAGGGGGCGTTTGGGATACGCAGTATTTT. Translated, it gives CASSSAGGVWDTQYF.

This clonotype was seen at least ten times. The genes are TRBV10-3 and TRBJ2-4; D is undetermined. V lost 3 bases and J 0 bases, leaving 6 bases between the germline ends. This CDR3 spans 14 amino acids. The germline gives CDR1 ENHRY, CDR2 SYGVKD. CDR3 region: CAISDYLAKNIQYF. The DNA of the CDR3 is TGTGCCATCAGTGACTACCTAGCCAAAAACATTCAGTACTTC.

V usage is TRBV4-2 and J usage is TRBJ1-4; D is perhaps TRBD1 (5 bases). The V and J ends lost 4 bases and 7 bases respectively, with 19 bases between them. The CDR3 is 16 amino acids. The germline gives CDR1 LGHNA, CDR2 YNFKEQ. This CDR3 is CASSPNLPGPGEKLFF. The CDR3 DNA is TGTGCCAGCAGCCCGAACCTCCCGGGGCCTGGTGAAAAACTGTTTTTT.

In DNA form, the CDR3 reads TGTGCCAGCAGCCACCAAACAGGGTTGGGCGAGCAGTACTTC. As protein: CASSHQTGLGEQYF. This chain uses TRBV11-2 with TRBJ2-7, with D possibly being TRBD1 (6 bases). The CDR3 is made up of 14 amino acids. Germline V gene lookup returns CDR1 SGHAT and CDR2 FQNNGV. V gave up 5 bases and J gave up 6 bases, with 17 bases separating them.

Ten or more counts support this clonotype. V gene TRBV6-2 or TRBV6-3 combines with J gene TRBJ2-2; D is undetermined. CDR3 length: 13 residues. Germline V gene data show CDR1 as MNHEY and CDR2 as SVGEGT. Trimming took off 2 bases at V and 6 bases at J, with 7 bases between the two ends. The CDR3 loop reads CASSYRAPGELFF. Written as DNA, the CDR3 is TGTGCCAGCAGTTACAGGGCGCCCGGGGAGCTGTTTTTT.

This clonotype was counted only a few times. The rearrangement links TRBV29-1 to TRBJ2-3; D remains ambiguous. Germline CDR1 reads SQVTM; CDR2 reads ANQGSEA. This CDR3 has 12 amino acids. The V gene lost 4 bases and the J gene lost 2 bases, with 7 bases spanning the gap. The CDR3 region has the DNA TGCAGCGTTGTAGGAATCACAGATACGCAGTATTTT. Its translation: CSVVGITDTQYF.

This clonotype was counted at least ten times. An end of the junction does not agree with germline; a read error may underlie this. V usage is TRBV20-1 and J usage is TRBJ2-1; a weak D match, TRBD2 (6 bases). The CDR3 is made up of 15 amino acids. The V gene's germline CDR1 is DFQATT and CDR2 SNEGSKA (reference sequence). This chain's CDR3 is CSARGTPDSYNEQFF. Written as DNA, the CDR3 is TGCAGTGCCAGAGGGACTCCCGATTCCTACAATGAGCAGTTCTTC.

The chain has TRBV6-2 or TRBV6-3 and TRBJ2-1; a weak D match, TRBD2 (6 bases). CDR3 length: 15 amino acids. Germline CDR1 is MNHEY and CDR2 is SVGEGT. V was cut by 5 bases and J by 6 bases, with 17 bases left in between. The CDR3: CASSGGTLLSNEQFF. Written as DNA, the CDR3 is TGTGCCAGCAGTGGGGGGACCCTTCTTAGCAATGAGCAGTTCTTC.

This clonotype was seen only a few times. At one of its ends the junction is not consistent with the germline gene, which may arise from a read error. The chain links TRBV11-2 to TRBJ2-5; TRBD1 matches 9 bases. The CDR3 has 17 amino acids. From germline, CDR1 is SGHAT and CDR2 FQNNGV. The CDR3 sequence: CASSQREAGTGRETQYF. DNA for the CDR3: TGCGCCAGCAGCCAACGGGAAGCCGGGACAGGGAGAGAGACCCAGTACTTC.

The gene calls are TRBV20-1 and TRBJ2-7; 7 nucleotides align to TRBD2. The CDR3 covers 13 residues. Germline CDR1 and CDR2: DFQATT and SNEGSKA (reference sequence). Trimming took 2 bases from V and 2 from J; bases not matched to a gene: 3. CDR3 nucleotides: TGCAGTGCTAGACTAGCGGCGACCTACGAGCAGTACTTC. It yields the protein CSARLAATYEQYF.

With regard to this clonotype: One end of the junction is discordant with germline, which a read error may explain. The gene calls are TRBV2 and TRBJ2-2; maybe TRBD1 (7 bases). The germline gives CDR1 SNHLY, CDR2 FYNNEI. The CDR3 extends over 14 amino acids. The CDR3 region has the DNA TGCGCCAGCAGCCTTCAGGGGGGCCACGGGGAGCCGTTTTTT. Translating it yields CASSLQGGHGEPFF.

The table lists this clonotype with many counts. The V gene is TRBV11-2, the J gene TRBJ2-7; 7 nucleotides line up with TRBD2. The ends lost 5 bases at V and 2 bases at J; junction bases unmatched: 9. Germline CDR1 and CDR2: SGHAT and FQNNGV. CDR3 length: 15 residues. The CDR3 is CASSHGIAGAYEQYF. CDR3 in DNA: TGTGCCAGCAGCCACGGCATCGCGGGAGCCTACGAGCAGTACTTC.

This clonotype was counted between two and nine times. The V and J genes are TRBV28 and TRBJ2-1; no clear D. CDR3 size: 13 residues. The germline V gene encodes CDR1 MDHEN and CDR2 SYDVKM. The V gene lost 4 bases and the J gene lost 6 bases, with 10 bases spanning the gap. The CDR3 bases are TGTGCCAGCAGTTCCCCAATTTCCAATGAGCAGTTCTTC. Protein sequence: CASSSPISNEQFF.

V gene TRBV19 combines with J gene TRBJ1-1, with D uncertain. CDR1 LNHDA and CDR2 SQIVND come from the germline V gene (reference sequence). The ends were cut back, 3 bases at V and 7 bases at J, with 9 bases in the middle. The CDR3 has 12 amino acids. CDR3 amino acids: CASSIGVGEAFF. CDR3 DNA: TGTGCCAGTAGTATCGGGGTTGGTGAAGCTTTCTTT.

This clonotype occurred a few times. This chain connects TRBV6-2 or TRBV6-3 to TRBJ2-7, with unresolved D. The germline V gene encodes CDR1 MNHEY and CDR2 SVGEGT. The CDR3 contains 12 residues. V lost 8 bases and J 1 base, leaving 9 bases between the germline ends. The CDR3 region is CASRKISYEQYF. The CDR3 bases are TGTGCCAGCCGTAAGATATCCTACGAGCAGTACTTC.

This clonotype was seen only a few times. This chain's CDR3 is CASSYLMTSGAYEQYF. The CDR3 region has the DNA TGTGCCAGCAGTTACTTAATGACTAGCGGAGCCTACGAGCAGTACTTC. The chain employs TRBV6-9 and TRBJ2-7; TRBD2 matches 9 bases. CDR1 is MNHGY and CDR2 is SVAAGI in the germline V gene. This CDR3 contains 16 residues. V shed 3 bases, J shed 2 bases, and the junction held 8 bases outside the gene matches.

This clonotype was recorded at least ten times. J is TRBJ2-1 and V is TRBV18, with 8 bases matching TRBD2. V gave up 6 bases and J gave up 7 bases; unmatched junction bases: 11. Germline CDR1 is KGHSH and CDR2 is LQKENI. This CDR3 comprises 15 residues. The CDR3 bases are TGTGCCAGCTCCCTCAGCGGGAGAGTCCTAAATGAGCAGTTCTTC. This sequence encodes CASSLSGRVLNEQFF.